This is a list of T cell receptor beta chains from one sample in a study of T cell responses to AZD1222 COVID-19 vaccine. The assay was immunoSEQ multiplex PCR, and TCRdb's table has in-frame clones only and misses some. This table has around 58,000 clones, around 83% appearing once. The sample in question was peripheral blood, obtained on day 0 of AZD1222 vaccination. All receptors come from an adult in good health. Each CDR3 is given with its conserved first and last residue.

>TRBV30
CAWDLRNTIYF
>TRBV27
CASSLQGYGYTF
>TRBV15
CATSQTYDSREQFF
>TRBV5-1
CASSFGRQNTEAFF
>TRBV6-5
CASSYEPYRPNVLTF
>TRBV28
CASTDNYEQYF
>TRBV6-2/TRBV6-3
CASSYGGSSNQPQHF
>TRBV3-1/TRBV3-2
CASSQDLSPRVKKDTGELFF
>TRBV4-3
CASSQGVYNEQFF
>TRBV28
CASTQSSGRMENEQFF
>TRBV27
CASSSTSGVLEQFF
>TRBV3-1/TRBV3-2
CASSLTRGGYNEQFF
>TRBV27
CAIPKAKDTQYF
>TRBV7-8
CASSGAVGGLQETQYF
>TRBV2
CASSDLQGANTGELFF
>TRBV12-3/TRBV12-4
CASSLHSGNTIYF
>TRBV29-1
CSATTWENLFPQYF
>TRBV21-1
CASSKSGTGRDNEQFF
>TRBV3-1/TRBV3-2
CASSPSAVGGYTF
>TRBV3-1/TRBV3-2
CASSQATAPNYGYTF
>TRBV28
CASTGLDSRNTEAFF
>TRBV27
CASSLSGLGVNSPLHF
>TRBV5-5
CASSHGQGEGGYTF
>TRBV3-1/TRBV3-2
CASSLWRRGRNEQFF
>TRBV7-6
CASSSGLGTDTQYF
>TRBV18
CASSPGRDQPQHF
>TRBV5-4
CASSQSSRVYEQYF
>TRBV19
CASSVLAGDGETQYF
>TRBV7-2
CASSSRKTSFLHETQYF
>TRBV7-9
CASSTRPGEVNSPLHF
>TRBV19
CASSIGAGVFYEQYF
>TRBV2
CASSGSRVDEQFF
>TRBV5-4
CASSLGNPRTGALLFF
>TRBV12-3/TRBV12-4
CASSAGGNQPQHF
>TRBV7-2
CASSLGMRDMNTEAFF
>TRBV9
CASSVGNQGESPLHF
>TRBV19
CASTIGSGGTDTQYF
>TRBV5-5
CASSYQETQYF
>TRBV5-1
CASSFQGGYTF
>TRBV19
CASSIDWTVPGYTF
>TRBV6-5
CASSYSGGSGEKLFF
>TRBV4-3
CASSHPGQATYEQYF